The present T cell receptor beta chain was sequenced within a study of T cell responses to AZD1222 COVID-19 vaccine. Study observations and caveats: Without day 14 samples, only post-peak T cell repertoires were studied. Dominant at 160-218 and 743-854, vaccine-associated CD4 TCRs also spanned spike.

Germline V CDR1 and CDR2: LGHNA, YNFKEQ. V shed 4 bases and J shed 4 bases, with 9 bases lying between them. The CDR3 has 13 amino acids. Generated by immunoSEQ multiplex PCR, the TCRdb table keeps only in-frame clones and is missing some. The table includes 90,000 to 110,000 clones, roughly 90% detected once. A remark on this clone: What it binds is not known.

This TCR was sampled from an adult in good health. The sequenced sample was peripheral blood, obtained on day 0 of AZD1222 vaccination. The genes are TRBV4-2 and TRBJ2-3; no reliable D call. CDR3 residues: CASSRDQADTQYF. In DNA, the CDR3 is TGTGCCAGCAGCCGAGACCAGGCAGATACGCAGTATTTT.